The clone carrying this T cell receptor (beta chain) was seen a single time. The target antigen is unknown. This entry comes from a study of shared clonotypes between healthy human individuals. When replicate PCRs were run on sorted subsets, they used 200 to 250 ng DNA, about 30,000 T cell genomes. Measured with immunoSEQ multiplex PCR; TCRdb has only the in-frame clones, and not every one. The sample gives 550,000 to 600,000 clones, 98% of which show up once; approximately 0.3% is in the top ten. Whole-study findings and limits: Sampling covered nothing but blood. Tissue TCR repertoires likely differ from those found in blood. Rarefaction showed sorted-subset sequencing was incomplete despite large depth.

V lost 6 bases and J 2 bases, leaving 12 bases between the germline ends. The CDR3 contains 14 residues. Germline values: CDR1 SGHNT, CDR2 YENEEA. Naive CD8 cells lacked CD45RO and underwent positive selection for CCR7, leaving out terminally differentiated effector memory CD45RA+ cells. The clonotype was recovered from a man aged 25 to 45 in good health. The V gene is TRBV11-3, the J gene TRBJ2-3; the D gene could be TRBD1 or TRBD2 (5 bases each). Sequences were obtained from naive CD8+ T cells sorted from blood. The CDR3 bases are TGTGCCAGCAGTCCAAGGGACCACACAGATACGCAGTATTTT. As protein: CASSPRDHTDTQYF. The full variable domain, its missing parts supplied by reference TRBV11-3 and TRBJ2-3, is EAGVVQSPRYKIIEKKQPVAFWCNPISGHNTLYWYLQNLGQGPELLIRYENEEAVDDSQLPKDRFSAERLKGVDSTLKIQPAELGDSAVYLCASSPRDHTDTQYFGPGTRLTVL.